The rows below give T cell receptor beta chains drawn from one sample of a study of T cell responses to AZD1222 COVID-19 vaccine. Here immunoSEQ multiplex PCR was the method, and the copy in TCRdb shows in-frame clones only, minus some. The sample lists roughly 50,000 clones, just over 85% seen once, with 5.5% to 7% in the top ten. The sequencing here drew on peripheral blood, taken 28 days after the second AZD1222 dose. The receptors were gathered from an adult who received the AZD1222 COVID-19 vaccine. Each CDR3 is given with its conserved first and last residue. The order of the fields is CDR3 DNA, CDR3 protein, V gene, D gene, J gene, clone size. The D gene is left open where the match is weak. The listing skips clone size in some rows; elsewhere it reads once, few, many or a size class.

cdr3_nt: TGTGCCACCACACCCCTTACAGGGGGCGCCTATTACACTGAAGCTTTCTTT; cdr3_aa: CATTPLTGGAYYTEAFF; v_call: TRBV19; d_call: TRBD1; j_call: TRBJ1-1; clone_size: NA
cdr3_nt: TGTGCCAGCAGGGAACCTTGTTCTGAGACCCAGTACTTC; cdr3_aa: CASREPCSETQYF; v_call: TRBV9; d_call: NA; j_call: TRBJ2-5; clone_size: NA
cdr3_nt: TGCAGCGTTTGGGAAGCGCGTGAGCAGTTCTTC; cdr3_aa: CSVWEAREQFF; v_call: TRBV29-1; d_call: NA; j_call: TRBJ2-1; clone_size: NA
cdr3_nt: TGTGCCAGCAGCTCCCGACTCCGGGGGGAGCAGTACTTC; cdr3_aa: CASSSRLRGEQYF; v_call: TRBV9; d_call: NA; j_call: TRBJ2-7; clone_size: NA
cdr3_nt: TGTGCCACCAGCACAGGGACCAACGTCCTGACTTTC; cdr3_aa: CATSTGTNVLTF; v_call: TRBV15; d_call: NA; j_call: TRBJ2-6; clone_size: NA
cdr3_nt: TGTGCCAGCAGCCAAGTAGGACAGACCTACGAGCAGTACTTC; cdr3_aa: CASSQVGQTYEQYF; v_call: TRBV16; d_call: NA; j_call: TRBJ2-7; clone_size: NA
cdr3_nt: TGTGCCAGCAGTTTCGCGAGCTCTGGAAACACCATATATTTT; cdr3_aa: CASSFASSGNTIYF; v_call: TRBV6-5; d_call: NA; j_call: TRBJ1-3; clone_size: NA
cdr3_nt: TGTGCCATCGGCGGAGGGGCTAGCGGTAGCACAGATACGCAGTATTTT; cdr3_aa: CAIGGGASGSTDTQYF; v_call: TRBV24-1; d_call: TRBD2; j_call: TRBJ2-3; clone_size: NA
cdr3_nt: TGCGCCAGCAGCTTGGGGGGTAGTGACTACGGCTACACCTTC; cdr3_aa: CASSLGGSDYGYTF; v_call: TRBV5-1; d_call: NA; j_call: TRBJ1-2; clone_size: NA
cdr3_nt: TGTGCCAGCAGTCTCGCGGACGGCTACGAGCAGTACTTC; cdr3_aa: CASSLADGYEQYF; v_call: TRBV7-2; d_call: NA; j_call: TRBJ2-7; clone_size: NA
cdr3_nt: TGTGCCAGCAGTCTGGGTGGTGCAACTAATGAAAAACTGTTTTTT; cdr3_aa: CASSLGGATNEKLFF; v_call: TRBV28; d_call: NA; j_call: TRBJ1-4; clone_size: NA
cdr3_nt: TGTGCAATAGGAGCGGGTGCGGGAAACACCGGGGAGCTGTTTTTT; cdr3_aa: CAIGAGAGNTGELFF; v_call: TRBV30; d_call: NA; j_call: TRBJ2-2; clone_size: NA
cdr3_nt: TGTGCCAGCAGCTTAGCGAAGAATCAGCCCCAGCATTTT; cdr3_aa: CASSLAKNQPQHF; v_call: TRBV7-2; d_call: NA; j_call: TRBJ1-5; clone_size: NA
cdr3_nt: TGTGCCGTCCGTGCGGCAGGTGATATTGAAAAACTGTTTTTT; cdr3_aa: CAVRAAGDIEKLFF; v_call: TRBV6-5; d_call: NA; j_call: TRBJ1-4; clone_size: NA
cdr3_nt: TGTGCCAGCAGCTTAGGAGGGACAGGGCGAAACACCATATATTTT; cdr3_aa: CASSLGGTGRNTIYF; v_call: TRBV7-2; d_call: TRBD1; j_call: TRBJ1-3; clone_size: NA
cdr3_nt: TGTGCCAGCAGCGACACTAGCGGGAGGATTCCTAGCACAGATACGCAGTATTTT; cdr3_aa: CASSDTSGRIPSTDTQYF; v_call: TRBV7-9; d_call: TRBD2; j_call: TRBJ2-3; clone_size: once
cdr3_nt: TGTGCCAGCAGCGGATTAATGGGGAACACCGGGGAGCTGTTTTTT; cdr3_aa: CASSGLMGNTGELFF; v_call: TRBV9; d_call: NA; j_call: TRBJ2-2; clone_size: NA
cdr3_nt: TGTGCCAGCAGCTTAGTGGGAGGGGGTGTTAGCAATCAGCCCCAGCATTTT; cdr3_aa: CASSLVGGGVSNQPQHF; v_call: TRBV7-2; d_call: NA; j_call: TRBJ1-5; clone_size: once
cdr3_nt: TGTGCCAGCAGCTTAGGTAGACAGGGGACCATCAATGAGCAGTTCTTC; cdr3_aa: CASSLGRQGTINEQFF; v_call: TRBV11-3; d_call: TRBD1; j_call: TRBJ2-1; clone_size: NA
cdr3_nt: TGTGCCAGCAGTTCGGGACGGAGCACAGATACGCAGTATTTT; cdr3_aa: CASSSGRSTDTQYF; v_call: TRBV28; d_call: NA; j_call: TRBJ2-3; clone_size: NA
cdr3_nt: TGTGCCAGTAGTAGAAGTCAAAGGGGCACTGAAGCTTTCTTT; cdr3_aa: CASSRSQRGTEAFF; v_call: TRBV19; d_call: NA; j_call: TRBJ1-1; clone_size: NA
cdr3_nt: TGTGCCAGCAGTCAACTCCGCCTCCGGGCCAAAAACATTCAGTACTTC; cdr3_aa: CASSQLRLRAKNIQYF; v_call: TRBV6-2/TRBV6-3; d_call: NA; j_call: TRBJ2-4; clone_size: NA